This T cell receptor (beta chain) came from a study of Ad26.COV2.S vaccination and SARS-CoV-2 variants. Study background: This donor came from the COV1001 trial of Ad26.COV2.S.

Clones were read by immunoSEQ multiplex PCR, and TCRdb kept only the in-frame ones, dropping some. The table lists hundreds of thousands of clones, more than 80% of them singletons, with about 1.5% in the top ten. Treatment meaning: roughly 19 received Ad26.COV2.S at low or high dose, single or two shots; about 5 received placebo; per-sample allocation not given. Day 63 after the first vaccine or placebo injection was the time point for sampling. Study-wide results and limits: Participants in the vaccine arm had higher spike-specific TCR breadth; placebo recipients had lower.

Trimming stripped 3 bases from V and 3 bases from J, with 2 bases between. The CDR3 length is 12 residues. CDR1 and CDR2 (germline): KGHSH, LQKENI. On this clone itself: No antigen is known for it.

This TCR derives from a person aged 18 to 65 who received the Ad26.COV2.S COVID-19 vaccine or a placebo. The gene calls are TRBV18 and TRBJ1-4; D call uncertain. The sequencing here drew on peripheral blood, taken in a trial of Ad26.COV2.S vaccine versus placebo. CDR3 sequence reads: CASSPPNEKLFF. The CDR3 region has the DNA TGTGCCAGCTCACCCCCTAATGAAAAACTGTTTTTT.